The rows below give T cell receptor beta chains drawn from one sample of a study of blood T cell repertoires in COVID-19. The protocol was immunoSEQ multiplex PCR, while the TCRdb copy is restricted to in-frame clones and leaves out a portion. This sample carries roughly 230,000 clones, roughly 90% of them seen once, and the ten largest clones take roughly 2.2%. The sample comprised peripheral blood. The origin of the receptors is a woman aged 55-75 years with COVID-19, enrolled during active disease. Each CDR3 is given with its conserved first and last residue. The order of the fields is V gene, D gene, J gene, CDR3 protein. D genes are given only for firm matches.

TRBV27	NA	TRBJ1-4	CASSLSETGILSKLFF
TRBV11-3	NA	TRBJ2-1	CASSLGGRLHNEQFF
TRBV2	TRBD1	TRBJ1-1	CASSGQGGPHGFF
TRBV19	TRBD1	TRBJ1-3	CASSPQTGSGNTIYF
TRBV7-2	NA	TRBJ1-1	CASSLGGGGRAEAFF
TRBV6-1	NA	TRBJ1-5	CASSEEFRDWPQHF
TRBV6-1	TRBD1	TRBJ2-7	CASSSPGQGLYEQYF
TRBV6-6	TRBD2	TRBJ2-7	CASSTPQGLPREQYF
TRBV18	TRBD2	TRBJ2-1	CASSPMYSQNLAGAYNEQFF
TRBV6-6	TRBD1	TRBJ1-5	CASSYLTGGGLPQHF
TRBV7-3	NA	TRBJ1-1	CASSLTSVNTEAFF
TRBV5-1	NA	TRBJ1-2	CASSSGPTDYGYTF
TRBV19	NA	TRBJ1-5	CASSISDHPNQPQHF
TRBV5-5	NA	TRBJ1-2	CASSPTGSNYGYTF
TRBV20-1	NA	TRBJ1-2	CSAEGDYGYTF
TRBV7-2	NA	TRBJ2-1	CASSSGGFSYNEQFF
TRBV3-1/TRBV3-2	NA	TRBJ1-1	CASSHRRTGKNTEAFF
TRBV12-3/TRBV12-4	NA	TRBJ1-5	CASSIGQNQPQHF
TRBV11-3	TRBD1	TRBJ1-1	CASSLGTDKAFF
TRBV7-9	TRBD1	TRBJ1-1	CASSPTGDTEAFF
TRBV29-1	NA	TRBJ1-2	CSVRQGKGYGYTF
TRBV18	TRBD1	TRBJ2-1	CASSPIDRVHEQFF
TRBV19	TRBD1	TRBJ1-6	CASTASGTGHSPLHF
TRBV7-2	NA	TRBJ1-1	CASSLDRGRTEAFF
TRBV2	NA	TRBJ1-1	CASSVEGSGTEAFF
TRBV19	NA	TRBJ2-7	CASQGAYEQYF
TRBV9	NA	TRBJ2-2	CASSAPRENTGELFF
TRBV6-5	TRBD1	TRBJ1-1	CASSRGTGTEAFF
TRBV4-2	NA	TRBJ2-1	CASSQVFSRDNEQFF
TRBV9	TRBD2	TRBJ2-1	CASSQPRTLSGGPYEQFF
TRBV5-4	NA	TRBJ2-5	CASSLSSSEETQYF
TRBV6-1	TRBD2	TRBJ2-7	CASSEQAGTSSYEQYF
TRBV7-9	TRBD1	TRBJ1-6	CASSRRDRNAAYNSPLHF
TRBV4-2	NA	TRBJ1-2	CASSQDPALEDYTF
TRBV9	NA	TRBJ1-4	CASGGSGREKLFF
TRBV6-5	NA	TRBJ1-1	CASSYSRARRGTEAFF
TRBV5-4	TRBD1	TRBJ1-4	CASSLDRFATNEKLFF
TRBV5-1	TRBD1	TRBJ2-1	CASSLAWDRDEQFF
TRBV19	NA	TRBJ1-2	CASTLIGDMNYGYTF